Presented here are 12 T cell receptor beta chains from one specimen sequenced in a study of naive and memory T cell subsets. Two oligonucleotides, mixed equimolar, formed the beta constant-region primer covering TRBC1 and TRBC2. The ligated cDNA underwent four PCR rounds using SP2 and nested alpha and beta constant-region primers. In TCRdb, the UMI-ligation and nested PCR reads were re-called with MiXCR into one record per CDR3 protein. The data contain 120,000 or so distinct CDR3 sequences, 35% to 40% of them singletons. Sequenced input: central memory CD4+ T cells from blood. The receptors here all came from a human donor in good health.

The V and J genes are TRBV9 and TRBJ1-1, with D possibly TRBD1 on 6 matching bases. CDR3 length equals 15 residues. CDR1 is SGDLS, CDR2 YYNGEE, per germline. Between the trimmed V and J ends, which lost 6 bases and 1 base, there was a span of 16 bases. The CDR3 region is CASTARGNSNTEAFF. As DNA, the CDR3 is TGTGCCAGCACCGCCAGGGGTAATTCGAACACTGAAGCTTTCTTT.

CDR3 residues: CSVPRGQETQYF. CDR3 sequence (DNA): TGCAGCGTCCCCAGGGGTCAAGAGACCCAGTACTTC. This chain links TRBV29-1 with TRBJ2-5; maybe TRBD1 (6 bases). V lost 6 bases and J lost 2, with 10 bases in between. The CDR3 runs to 12 residues. Germline loops: CDR1 SQVTM, CDR2 ANQGSEA. Full variable domain (missing parts from reference TRBV29-1 and TRBJ2-5): SAVISQKPSRDICQRGTSLTIQCQVDSQVTMMFWYRQQPGQSLTLIATANQGSEATYESGFVIDKFPISRPNLTFSTLTVSNMSPEDSSIYLCSVPRGQETQYFGPGTRLLVL.

In its sample, this clonotype was seen a few times. The V and J genes are TRBV30 and TRBJ2-3; TRBD2 is a possible D gene (6 bases). Trimming took off 7 bases at V and 6 bases at J, with 11 bases between the two ends. CDR1 is GTSNPN, CDR2 SVGIG, per germline (reference sequence). The CDR3 contains 11 residues. The CDR3 loop is CAYGRLDTQYF. As DNA, the CDR3 is TGTGCCTACGGGAGATTGGATACGCAGTATTTT.

The V and J genes are TRBV7-6 and TRBJ1-2, with D perhaps matching TRBD1 (6 bases). The CDR3 is 14 residues long. Germline V lookup: CDR1 SGHVS, CDR2 FNYEAQ. The V end was cut by 4 bases, the J end by 6 bases, with 15 bases between. CDR3 amino acids: CASSSLRRGDGYTF. The CDR3 DNA is TGTGCCAGCAGCTCTCTACGCAGGGGAGATGGCTACACCTTC.

The chain carries TRBV12-3 or TRBV12-4 and TRBJ1-4; tentative D call: TRBD1 (6 bases). This CDR3 is built from 13 residues. Trimming removed 9 bases from V and 0 bases from J, with 8 bases in between. CDR3 sequence (DNA): TGTGCCAGTACAGGGTCAACTAATGAAAAACTGTTTTTT. Protein sequence: CASTGSTNEKLFF.

The rearrangement joins TRBV7-2 to TRBJ2-7, with TRBD2 matching over 10 bases. Germline V gene data show CDR1 as SGHTA and CDR2 as FQGNSA. The CDR3 totals 16 residues. V trimming: 4 bases; J trimming: 5 bases; junction bases outside the gene matches: 11. The chain's CDR3 is CASSSGASGRTHEQYF. In nucleotides, the CDR3 is TGTGCCAGCAGCTCCGGAGCTAGCGGGAGAACCCACGAGCAGTACTTC.

This clonotype has a handful of counts. The chain is built from TRBV29-1 and TRBJ2-1; 13 positions match TRBD2. Losses at the gene ends were 6 bases for V and 0 bases for J; bases not matched to a gene: 5. This CDR3 region has 16 residues. Germline assignment: CDR1 SQVTM and CDR2 ANQGSEA. The CDR3 region is CSVQGTSGNSYNEQFF. Written as DNA, the CDR3 is TGCAGCGTACAAGGGACTAGCGGGAACTCCTACAATGAGCAGTTCTTC.

The chain carries TRBV19 and TRBJ1-2, with D possibly matching TRBD1 (6 bases). Trimming shortened V by 8 bases and J by 6 bases, and 13 bases separated the two germline ends. CDR3 length: 12 amino acids. Germline V gene data show CDR1 as LNHDA and CDR2 as SQIVND (reference sequence). The CDR3 region has the DNA TGTGCCAGTGTATCTGACAGGCATGGCTACACCTTC. Residues: CASVSDRHGYTF.

The chain joins TRBV7-2 to TRBJ2-1; possible D gene TRBD2, 5 bases. This CDR3 comprises 14 residues. CDR1 SGHTA and CDR2 FQGNSA come from the germline V gene. V lost 0 bases, J lost 7 bases, and 10 bases lay in between. The CDR3 region has the DNA TGTGCCAGCAGCTTAGCGGGAGTGGCGAATGAGCAGTTCTTC. Residues: CASSLAGVANEQFF.

This rearrangement joins TRBV29-1 to TRBJ2-1; D possibly corresponds to TRBD1 (6 bases). V shed 4 bases and J shed 8 bases, with 12 bases lying between them. The CDR3 spans 12 residues. Germline V gene sequence: CDR1 SQVTM, CDR2 ANQGSEA. The CDR3 DNA is TGCAGCGTTGGGCGCAGGGGCGATGAGCAGTTCTTC. It is translated as CSVGRRGDEQFF.

This clonotype occurred a few times. The chain uses TRBV20-1 and TRBJ1-6, with D unresolved. V dropped 1 base and J dropped 5 bases, with 18 bases sitting between them. This CDR3 is 17 amino acids long. The germline CDR1 and CDR2 sequences are DFQATT and SNEGSKA (reference sequence). CDR3: CSARAGPGNANNSPLHF. Here the CDR3 DNA reads TGCAGTGCTAGAGCGGGCCCGGGCAACGCAAATAATTCACCCCTCCACTTT.

The V call is TRBV7-9, the J call TRBJ2-2, with TRBD1 identical over 9 bases. Germline V CDR1 and CDR2: SEHNR, FQNEAQ (reference sequence). This CDR3 has 15 residues. The ends lost 5 bases at V and 1 base at J; junction bases unmatched: 2. DNA of the CDR3: TGTGCCAGCAGCCTGGGACAGGGGAACACCGGGGAGCTGTTTTTT. It encodes CASSLGQGNTGELFF.